The 23 T cell receptor beta chains below all came from one sample that was sequenced in a study of blood T cell repertoires in COVID-19. The method was immunoSEQ multiplex PCR; TCRdb's version includes in-frame clones alone and lacks a portion of them. Among about 400,000 clones listed, approximately 87% were seen once. The material sequenced was PBMCs or T cells enriched from blood (not recorded which). These TCRs come from a woman between 45 and 60 years old who had recovered from COVID-19.

This clone was counted a single time. The chain has TRBV3-1 (or the pseudogene TRBV3-2) and TRBJ1-1; D is perhaps TRBD1 (6 bases). CDR3 size: 14 residues. V was cut by 4 bases and J by 1 base, with 10 bases left in between. Per the germline V gene, CDR1 is LGHDT and CDR2 is YNNKEL (reference sequence). For the CDR3, the DNA is TGTGCCAGCAGCCCGCGGACAGAGAACACTGAAGCTTTCTTT. Its translation is CASSPRTENTEAFF.

In regard to this clone: Other DNA sequences in the same sample also yield this CDR3. The V call is TRBV6-5, the J call TRBJ1-6; D gene unclear. This CDR3 comprises 15 residues. Trimming left V 2 bases short and J 0 bases short, with 5 bases between. Germline V gene data show CDR1 as MNHEY and CDR2 as SVGAGI. The CDR3 loop reads CASSYGSSYNSPLHF. The CDR3 DNA sequence: TGTGCCAGCAGTTACGGGAGCTCCTATAATTCACCCCTCCACTTT.

The chain carries TRBV27 and TRBJ1-2, with 7 bases that match TRBD1. This CDR3 has 14 residues. V lost 4 bases and J lost 4; bases outside the gene matches: 6. Germline V gene data show CDR1 as MNHEY and CDR2 as SMNVEV (reference sequence). In DNA, the CDR3 is TGTGCCAGCAGTTCAACAGGGGACTCCTATGGCTACACCTTC. It yields the protein CASSSTGDSYGYTF.

The genes are TRBV3-1 (or the pseudogene TRBV3-2) and TRBJ2-7, with 8 bases that match TRBD2. The CDR3 has 16 amino acids. V trimming: 2 bases; J trimming: 6 bases; junction bases outside the gene matches: 12. Germline CDR1 and CDR2: LGHDT and YNNKEL (reference sequence). The CDR3 region has the DNA TGTGCCAGCAGCCAATACCTCGGGGGGGCTTCTACCGAGCAGTACTTC. Protein sequence: CASSQYLGGASTEQYF.

The rearrangement uses TRBV5-8 and TRBJ2-5, with 8 bases identical to TRBD1. With 3 bases clipped from V and 3 bases from J, the junction kept 7 bases outside the gene matches. CDR1 is SGHTS and CDR2 is YDEGEE in the germline V gene. This CDR3 has 15 residues. In DNA, the CDR3 is TGTGCCAGCAGCTACCCCGGACAGGGAAAAGAGACCCAGTACTTC. It codes for CASSYPGQGKETQYF.

V gene TRBV18 combines with J gene TRBJ1-6; TRBD1 might be the D (5 bases). Per germline, CDR1 KGHSH and CDR2 LQKENI. The CDR3 is made up of 13 amino acids. The CDR3 is CGSTDSYNSPLHF. The CDR3 DNA reads TGTGGCTCGACAGACTCCTATAATTCACCCCTCCACTTT.

The CDR3 loop reads CASNSIGILNTEAFF. CDR3 nucleotide sequence: TGTGCCAGCAACTCGATCGGTATCTTGAACACTGAAGCTTTCTTT. The gene calls are TRBV11-2 and TRBJ1-1; D ambiguous. Per germline, CDR1 SGHAT and CDR2 FQNNGV. With 7 bases removed from V and 0 bases from J, the gap between germline ends came to 15 bases. CDR3 length: 15 amino acids.

This chain connects TRBV19 to TRBJ2-3; a possible D gene is TRBD2 (6 bases). The germline V and J ends were trimmed by 6 bases and 1 base, with 14 bases remaining between them. The length of the CDR3 is 15 residues. Germline V lookup: CDR1 LNHDA, CDR2 SQIVND (reference sequence). The CDR3 sequence: CASRQAGGGTDTQYF. The CDR3 bases are TGTGCCAGTAGACAAGCCGGGGGAGGCACAGATACGCAGTATTTT.

The CDR3 loop reads CASSSQVDGNTIYF. In DNA form, the CDR3 reads TGTGCCAGCAGTTCACAGGTTGATGGAAACACCATATATTTT. The chain has TRBV27 and TRBJ1-3; a possible D gene is TRBD1 (5 bases). Germline-derived CDR1 and CDR2 are MNHEY and SMNVEV (reference sequence). The length of the CDR3 is 14 residues. V was shortened by 4 bases and J by 3 bases, with 10 bases between the two germline ends.

The chain has TRBV10-3 and TRBJ1-4, with 8 bases that match TRBD1. V shed 5 bases and J 2 bases; nucleotides not matched to a gene: 7. The CDR3 has 16 residues. Looked up from germline, CDR1 is ENHRY and CDR2 is SYGVKD. The CDR3 DNA is TGTGCCATCAGTCGGACAGGGCCAGGCACTAATGAAAAACTGTTTTTT. As protein: CAISRTGPGTNEKLFF.

J is TRBJ1-5 and V is TRBV27; 7 bases match TRBD1. With 6 bases clipped from V and 2 bases from J, the junction kept 22 bases outside the gene matches. Germline V gives CDR1 MNHEY, CDR2 SMNVEV (reference sequence). This CDR3 is built from 20 residues. This CDR3 reads CASSLNGDSRIKGRNQPQHF. The CDR3 nucleotides are TGTGCCAGCAGCCTAAATGGGGACAGCAGAATCAAGGGGCGCAATCAGCCCCAGCATTTT.

The chain combines TRBV19 with TRBJ2-1; 10 nucleotides line up with TRBD2. This CDR3 comprises 15 residues. Germline V gene lookup returns CDR1 LNHDA and CDR2 SQIVND (reference sequence). J lost 3 bases, V lost 5 bases, and 4 bases had no gene match. The CDR3 reads CASSALAGIYNEQFF. CDR3 sequence (DNA): TGTGCCAGTAGTGCACTAGCGGGGATCTACAATGAGCAGTTCTTC.

The chain links TRBV5-4 to TRBJ2-2; D is undetermined. The CDR3 sequence is 16 residues long. V was trimmed by 4 bases and J by 1 base, leaving 14 bases between them. Germline CDR1 reads SGHNT; CDR2 reads YYREEE (reference sequence). DNA of the CDR3: TGTGCCAGCAGCCTCATGTCTCAGATGAACACCGGGGAGCTGTTTTTT. Its translation is CASSLMSQMNTGELFF.

This rearrangement joins TRBV19 to TRBJ2-5, with D possibly being TRBD1 (5 bases). The CDR3 covers 14 residues. V was trimmed by 5 bases and J by 2 bases, leaving 12 bases between them. Germline-derived CDR1 and CDR2 are LNHDA and SQIVND (reference sequence). In DNA form, the CDR3 reads TGTGCCAGTAGTGGCAGGGCTCTACAAGAGACCCAGTACTTC. Encoded protein: CASSGRALQETQYF.

This rearrangement joins TRBV11-3 to TRBJ1-1; D call uncertain. The germline gives CDR1 SGHNT, CDR2 YENEEA. V gave up 3 bases and J gave up 3 bases, with 8 bases separating them. The CDR3 covers 13 residues. The CDR3 loop reads CASSFHRDTEAFF. CDR3 in DNA: TGTGCCAGCAGCTTTCACCGGGACACTGAAGCTTTCTTT.

The V call is TRBV13, the J call TRBJ1-2; 10 bases line up with TRBD1. This CDR3 comprises 14 residues. The trim removed 3 bases at V and 3 bases at J, leaving 1 base unmatched. Per the germline V gene, CDR1 is PRHDT and CDR2 is FYEKMQ (reference sequence). The CDR3 loop reads CASSLGTGDYGYTF. CDR3 DNA: TGTGCCAGCAGCTTGGGGACAGGGGACTATGGCTACACCTTC. The whole variable domain, filled in from reference TRBV13 and TRBJ1-2, reads AAGVIQSPRHLIKEKRETATLKCYPIPRHDTVYWYQQGPGQDPQFLISFYEKMQSDKGSIPDRFSAQQFSDYHSELNMSSLELGDSALYFCASSLGTGDYGYTFGSGTRLTVV.

The chain recombines TRBV7-8 with TRBJ1-2, with D unclear. From germline, CDR1 is SGHVS and CDR2 FQNEAQ. V lost 1 base to trimming and J lost 3 bases, with 15 bases between them. CDR3 length equals 16 residues. In DNA form, the CDR3 reads TGTGCCAGCAGCTTAGAAAACTACGGGTCGCACTATGGCTACACCTTC. Translated: CASSLENYGSHYGYTF.

The rearrangement uses TRBV5-1 and TRBJ1-6; TRBD1 is a possible D gene (6 bases). Trimming removed 5 bases at V and 7 bases at J, with 16 bases between. The length of the CDR3 is 15 residues. Germline-derived CDR1 and CDR2 are SGHRS and YFSETQ. CDR3 DNA sequence: TGCGCCAGCAGGCCCCTTCAGGGGACCAATTCACCCCTCCACTTT. Translation: CASRPLQGTNSPLHF.

This sequence joins TRBV5-1 and TRBJ2-1; TRBD2 matches 10 bases. V gave up 4 bases and J gave up 4 bases; unmatched junction bases: 5. The CDR3 length is 15 residues. Per germline, CDR1 SGHRS and CDR2 YFSETQ. DNA for the CDR3: TGCGCCAGCAGCGAAAGGACTAGCGGTTACAATGAGCAGTTCTTC. This gives the protein CASSERTSGYNEQFF.

This chain links TRBV2 with TRBJ2-5; D is possibly TRBD2 (5 bases). Germline V gives CDR1 SNHLY, CDR2 FYNNEI. With 2 bases removed from V and 5 bases from J, the gap between germline ends came to 15 bases. This CDR3 spans 15 amino acids. For the CDR3, the DNA is TGTGCCAGCAGTGAATTCCGTGGATCGGGGGAGACCCAGTACTTC. Its protein is CASSEFRGSGETQYF.

The V gene is TRBV4-3, the J gene TRBJ2-2; TRBD2 aligns across 7 bases. The CDR3 is made up of 16 amino acids. Per germline, CDR1 LGHNA and CDR2 YSLEER. Trimming at V came to 0 bases and at J to 7 bases, leaving 8 bases not matched to a gene. The chain's CDR3 is CASSQDRVRGNGELFF. In DNA, the CDR3 is TGCGCCAGCAGCCAAGATAGGGTGCGGGGGAACGGGGAGCTGTTTTTT.

CDR3 in DNA: TGTGCCAGCAGCTTAGCCTCTCGGGAGAAGCAGTTCTTC. It encodes CASSLASREKQFF. This chain connects TRBV11-3 to TRBJ2-1; tentative D call: TRBD2 (6 bases). V gave up 1 base and J gave up 11 bases, with 12 bases separating them. Germline V gives CDR1 SGHNT, CDR2 YENEEA. The CDR3 is 13 residues long.

This chain joins TRBV5-5 and TRBJ1-6; D ambiguous. Germline-derived CDR1 and CDR2 are SGHKS and YYEKEE (reference sequence). V was pared by 0 bases and J by 8 bases, with 12 bases between. The CDR3 length is 15 residues. The CDR3 sequence: CASSLVHSKYSPLHF. The CDR3 DNA reads TGTGCCAGCAGCTTGGTTCACAGCAAATATTCACCCCTCCACTTT. Using reference TRBV5-5 and TRBJ1-6 for the parts outside the CDR3, the full variable domain is DAGVTQSPTHLIKTRGQQVTLRCSPISGHKSVSWYQQVLGQGPQFIFQYYEKEERGRGNFPDRFSARQFPNYSSELNVNALLLGDSALYLCASSLVHSKYSPLHFGNGTRLTVT.